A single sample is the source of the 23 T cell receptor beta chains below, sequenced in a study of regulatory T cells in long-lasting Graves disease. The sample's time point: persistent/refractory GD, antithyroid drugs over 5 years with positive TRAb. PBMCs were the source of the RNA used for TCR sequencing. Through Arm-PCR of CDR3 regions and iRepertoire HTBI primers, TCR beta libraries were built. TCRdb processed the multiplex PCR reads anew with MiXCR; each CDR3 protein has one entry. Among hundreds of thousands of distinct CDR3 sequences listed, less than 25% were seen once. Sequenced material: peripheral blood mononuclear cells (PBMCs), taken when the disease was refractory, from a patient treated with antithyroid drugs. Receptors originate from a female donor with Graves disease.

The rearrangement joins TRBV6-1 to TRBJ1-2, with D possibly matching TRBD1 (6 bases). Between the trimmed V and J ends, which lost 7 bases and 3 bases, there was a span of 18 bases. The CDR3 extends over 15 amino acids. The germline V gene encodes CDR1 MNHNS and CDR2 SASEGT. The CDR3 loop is CASNRRARGDYGYTF. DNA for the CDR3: TGTGCCAGCAACCGCAGGGCGAGGGGGGACTATGGCTACACCTTC.

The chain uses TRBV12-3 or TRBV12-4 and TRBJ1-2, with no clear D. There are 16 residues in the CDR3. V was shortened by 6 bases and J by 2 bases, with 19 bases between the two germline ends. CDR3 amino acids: CASSPAGFSSNYGYTF. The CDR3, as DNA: TGTGCCAGCAGCCCAGCCGGGTTTAGTTCAAACTATGGCTACACCTTC.

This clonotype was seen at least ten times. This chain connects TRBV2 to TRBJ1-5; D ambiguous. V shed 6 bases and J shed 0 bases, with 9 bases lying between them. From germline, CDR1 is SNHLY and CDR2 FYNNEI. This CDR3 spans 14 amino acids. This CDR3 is CASSPGYSNQPQHF. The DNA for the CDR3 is TGTGCCAGCAGCCCGGGTTATAGCAATCAGCCCCAGCATTTT.

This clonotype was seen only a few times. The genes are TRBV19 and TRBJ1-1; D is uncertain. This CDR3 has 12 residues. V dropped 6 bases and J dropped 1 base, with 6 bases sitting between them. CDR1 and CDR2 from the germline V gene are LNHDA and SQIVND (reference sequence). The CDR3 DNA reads TGTGCCAGTAGCAAGGGGAACACTGAAGCTTTCTTT. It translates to CASSKGNTEAFF.

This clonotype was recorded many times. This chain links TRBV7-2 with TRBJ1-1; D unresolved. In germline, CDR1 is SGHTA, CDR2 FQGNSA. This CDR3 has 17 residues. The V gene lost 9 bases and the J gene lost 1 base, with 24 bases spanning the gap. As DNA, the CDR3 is TGTGCCAGTCGGCCCGAGAGGGCAGGCGCGGGGAACACTGAAGCTTTCTTT. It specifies CASRPERAGAGNTEAFF.

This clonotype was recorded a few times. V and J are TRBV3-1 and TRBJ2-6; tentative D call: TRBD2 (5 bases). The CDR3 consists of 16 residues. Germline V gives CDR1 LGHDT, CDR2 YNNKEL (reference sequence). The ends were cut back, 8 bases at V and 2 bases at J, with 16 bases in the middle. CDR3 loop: CASGEQNVAGANVLTF. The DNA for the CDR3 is TGTGCCAGCGGGGAGCAGAACGTTGCTGGGGCCAACGTCCTGACTTTC.

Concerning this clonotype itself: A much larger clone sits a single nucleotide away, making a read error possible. The CDR3 here is CASRPMANEQYF. CDR3 DNA: TGTGCCAGCAGACCAATGGCTAACGAGCAGTACTTC. The rearrangement joins TRBV2 to TRBJ2-7; D unresolved. Trimming pared 6 bases from V and 5 bases from J, leaving 11 bases between. Germline loops: CDR1 SNHLY, CDR2 FYNNEI. This CDR3 comprises 12 residues. The full variable domain, with the rest looked up from reference TRBV2 and TRBJ2-7, is EPEVTQTPSHQVTQMGQEVILRCVPISNHLYFYWYRQILGQKVEFLVSFYNNEISEKSEIFDDQFSVERPDGSNFTLKIRSTKLEDSAMYFCASRPMANEQYFGPGTRLTVT.

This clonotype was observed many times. CDR3 protein: CASSRDGGIPFYGYTF. In nucleotides, the CDR3 is TGTGCCAGCAGTCGGGACGGGGGAATCCCTTTCTATGGCTACACCTTC. V usage is TRBV6-1 and J usage is TRBJ1-2, with a possible D match to TRBD1 (5 bases). CDR3 length: 16 residues. With 5 bases removed from V and 4 bases from J, the gap between germline ends came to 20 bases. Germline CDR1 reads MNHNS; CDR2 reads SASEGT.

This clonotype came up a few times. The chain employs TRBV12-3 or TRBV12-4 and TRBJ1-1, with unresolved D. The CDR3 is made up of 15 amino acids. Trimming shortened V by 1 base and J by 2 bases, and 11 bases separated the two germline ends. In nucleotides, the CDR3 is TGTGCCAGCAGTTTAGTAGGTGGTTTCAACACTGAAGCTTTCTTT. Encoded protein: CASSLVGGFNTEAFF.

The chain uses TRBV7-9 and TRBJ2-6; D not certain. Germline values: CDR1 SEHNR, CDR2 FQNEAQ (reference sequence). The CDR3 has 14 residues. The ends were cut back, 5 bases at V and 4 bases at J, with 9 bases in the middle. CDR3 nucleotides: TGTGCCAGCAGCCATTCCGCGGGGGCCAACGTCCTGACTTTC. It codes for CASSHSAGANVLTF. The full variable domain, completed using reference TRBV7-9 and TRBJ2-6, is DTGVSQNPRHKITKRGQNVTFRCDPISEHNRLYWYRQTLGQGPEFLTYFQNEAQLEKSRLLSDRFSAERPKGSFSTLEIQRTEQGDSAMYLCASSHSAGANVLTFGAGSRLTVL.

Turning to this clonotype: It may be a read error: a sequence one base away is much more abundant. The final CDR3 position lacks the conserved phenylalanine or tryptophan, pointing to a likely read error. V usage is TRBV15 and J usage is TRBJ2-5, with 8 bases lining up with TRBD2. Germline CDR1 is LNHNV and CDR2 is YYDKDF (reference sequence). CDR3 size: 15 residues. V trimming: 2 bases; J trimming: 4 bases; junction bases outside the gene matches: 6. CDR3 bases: TGTGCCACCAGCAGACAAGGACTAGCAGGAGAGACCCAGTACCTC. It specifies CATSRQGLAGETQYL.

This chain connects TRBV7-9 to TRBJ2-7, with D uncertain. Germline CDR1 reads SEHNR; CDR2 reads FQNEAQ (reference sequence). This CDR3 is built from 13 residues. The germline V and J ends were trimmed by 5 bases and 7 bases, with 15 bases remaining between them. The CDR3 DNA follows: TGTGCCAGCAGCGCAACTACCCTGGGGGAGCAGTACTTC. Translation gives CASSATTLGEQYF.

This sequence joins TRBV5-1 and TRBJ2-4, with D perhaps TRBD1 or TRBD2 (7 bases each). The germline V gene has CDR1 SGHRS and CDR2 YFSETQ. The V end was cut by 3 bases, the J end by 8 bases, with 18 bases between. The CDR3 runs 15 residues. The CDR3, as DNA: TGCGCCAGCAGCTCGGCAGGGGGGGCAGTGGACATTCAGTACTTC. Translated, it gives CASSSAGGAVDIQYF.

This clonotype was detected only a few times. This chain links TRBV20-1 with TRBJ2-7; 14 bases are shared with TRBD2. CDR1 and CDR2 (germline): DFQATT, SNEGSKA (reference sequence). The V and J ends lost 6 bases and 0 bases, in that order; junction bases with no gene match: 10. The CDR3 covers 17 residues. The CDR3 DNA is TGCAGTGCAGCGCCGGGACTAGCGGGAGCCCCCTCCTACGAGCAGTACTTC. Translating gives CSAAPGLAGAPSYEQYF.

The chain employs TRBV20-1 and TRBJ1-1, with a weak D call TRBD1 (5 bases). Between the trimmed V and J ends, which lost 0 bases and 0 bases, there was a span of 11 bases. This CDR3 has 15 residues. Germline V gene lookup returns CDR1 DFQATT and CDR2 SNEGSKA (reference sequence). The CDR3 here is CSARDYSRVNTEAFF. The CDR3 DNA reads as TGCAGTGCTAGAGATTATAGCAGGGTGAACACTGAAGCTTTCTTT.

The CDR3 region has the DNA TGTGCCAGCAGTTTAAATGGTTTACAAGAGACCCAGTACTTC. Amino acid sequence: CASSLNGLQETQYF. The V call is TRBV27, the J call TRBJ2-5; D gene unclear. Germline lookup yields CDR1 MNHEY and CDR2 SMNVEV (reference sequence). This CDR3 region has 14 residues. The germline V and J ends were trimmed by 2 bases and 2 bases, with 9 bases remaining between them.

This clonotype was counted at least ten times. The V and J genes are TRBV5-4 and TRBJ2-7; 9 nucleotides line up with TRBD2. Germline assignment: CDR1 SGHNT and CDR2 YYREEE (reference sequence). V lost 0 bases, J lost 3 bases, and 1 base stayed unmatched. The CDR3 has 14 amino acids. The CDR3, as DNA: TGTGCCAGCAGCTTGGGACTAGCGGACTACGAGCAGTACTTC. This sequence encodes CASSLGLADYEQYF.

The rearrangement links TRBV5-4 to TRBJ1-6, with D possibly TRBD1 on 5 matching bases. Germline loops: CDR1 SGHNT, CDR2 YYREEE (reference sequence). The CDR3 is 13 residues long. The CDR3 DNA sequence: TGTGCTACCCGGCAGGGTATTGATTCACCCCTCCACTTT. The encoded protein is CATRQGIDSPLHF.

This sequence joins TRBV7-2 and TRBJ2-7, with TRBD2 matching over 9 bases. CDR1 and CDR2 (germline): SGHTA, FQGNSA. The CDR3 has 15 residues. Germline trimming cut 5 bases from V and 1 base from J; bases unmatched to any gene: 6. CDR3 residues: CASSPGTSRSYEQYF. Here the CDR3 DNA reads TGTGCCAGCAGCCCCGGGACTAGCCGATCCTACGAGCAGTACTTC.

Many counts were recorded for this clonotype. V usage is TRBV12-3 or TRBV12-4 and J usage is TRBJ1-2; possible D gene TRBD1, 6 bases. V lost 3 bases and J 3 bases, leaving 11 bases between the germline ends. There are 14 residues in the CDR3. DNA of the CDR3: TGTGCCAGCAGTTTTAGGACAGTCTACTATGGCTACACCTTC. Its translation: CASSFRTVYYGYTF.

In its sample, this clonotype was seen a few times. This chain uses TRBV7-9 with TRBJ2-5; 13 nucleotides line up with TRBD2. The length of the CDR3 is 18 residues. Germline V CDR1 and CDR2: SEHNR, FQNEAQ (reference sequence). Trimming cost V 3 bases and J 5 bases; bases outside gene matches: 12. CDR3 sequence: CASSFPGTSGIRVETQYF. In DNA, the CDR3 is TGTGCCAGCAGCTTCCCCGGGACTAGCGGGATCAGGGTTGAGACCCAGTACTTC.

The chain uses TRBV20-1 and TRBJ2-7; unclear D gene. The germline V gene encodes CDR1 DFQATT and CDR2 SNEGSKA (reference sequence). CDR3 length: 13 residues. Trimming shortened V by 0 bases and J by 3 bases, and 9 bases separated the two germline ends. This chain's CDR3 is CSARDLALYEQYF. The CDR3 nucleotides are TGCAGTGCTAGAGATTTGGCGCTCTACGAGCAGTACTTC.

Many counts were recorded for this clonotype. CDR3 region: CATSNHPTGFNYGYTF. In DNA, the CDR3 is TGTGCCACCAGTAATCACCCAACAGGGTTCAACTATGGCTACACCTTC. The chain uses TRBV24-1 and TRBJ1-2; D is possibly TRBD1 (6 bases). Germline values: CDR1 KGHDR, CDR2 SFDVKD. The ends were cut back, 6 bases at V and 2 bases at J, with 18 bases in the middle. The CDR3 has 16 residues.